Below, 13 T cell receptor beta chains from the same sample are listed, as sequenced in a study of T cells in Graves' hyperthyroidism and ophthalmopathy. Regions amplified from RNA transcripts were the TCR beta CDR3 regions. Carried out on the TCR CDR3, a first-round RT-PCR used the HTBI primer set. Each CDR3 protein is one row after TCRdb ran MiXCR on the multiplex PCR reads. The profile shows hundreds of thousands of distinct CDR3 sequences, roughly 15% of them singletons. The sequencing input was blood. The receptors derive from a woman in her 40s with Graves' ophthalmopathy.

This clonotype was seen a handful of times. The V and J genes are TRBV3-1 and TRBJ2-7; D ambiguous. This CDR3 has 15 amino acids. Germline V gives CDR1 LGHDT, CDR2 YNNKEL (reference sequence). Trimming shortened V by 4 bases and J by 2 bases, and 15 bases separated the two germline ends. This CDR3 reads CASSPGTQTTYEQYF. The DNA of the CDR3 is TGTGCCAGCAGCCCGGGCACACAAACTACCTACGAGCAGTACTTC.

This chain's CDR3 is CASSEWGVVNIQYF. The CDR3 nucleotides read TGTGCCAGCAGTGAATGGGGGGTGGTAAACATTCAGTACTTC. This chain connects TRBV25-1 to TRBJ2-4; a weak D match, TRBD2 (6 bases). The CDR3 loop spans 14 amino acids. Germline-derived CDR1 and CDR2 are MGHDK and SYGVNS. Trimming stripped 1 base from V and 6 bases from J, with 10 bases between.

This clonotype showed up many times. The chain carries TRBV29-1 and TRBJ2-6; D gene uncertain. The CDR3 has 12 residues. Germline-derived CDR1 and CDR2 are SQVTM and ANQGSEA. V gave up 6 bases and J gave up 0 bases, with 3 bases separating them. The CDR3 region has the DNA TGCAGCGTAGACTCTGGGGCCAACGTCCTGACTTTC. It encodes CSVDSGANVLTF.

This clonotype was counted at least ten times. The J gene is TRBJ2-1, the V gene TRBV6-5; D is perhaps TRBD1 (6 bases). Germline values: CDR1 MNHEY, CDR2 SVGAGI. The CDR3 extends over 15 amino acids. V was clipped by 2 bases and J by 9 bases, with 17 bases between them. CDR3 nucleotide sequence: TGTGCCAGCAGTTACGACGACAGGTTAGGGGGTGAGCAGTTCTTC. It codes for CASSYDDRLGGEQFF.

This clonotype was counted at least ten times. The chain carries TRBV29-1 and TRBJ1-2; D might be TRBD1 (6 bases). The CDR3 consists of 14 residues. Per germline, CDR1 SQVTM and CDR2 ANQGSEA. The germline V and J ends were trimmed by 1 base and 7 bases, with 16 bases remaining between them. The CDR3 sequence: CSVEVSARGSGYTF. The CDR3 region has the DNA TGCAGCGTTGAAGTATCCGCCAGGGGAAGTGGCTACACCTTC.

Ten or more counts support this clonotype. The chain carries TRBV20-1 and TRBJ1-5; D ambiguous. The ends were cut back, 0 bases at V and 1 base at J, with 13 bases in the middle. Germline V gives CDR1 DFQATT, CDR2 SNEGSKA (reference sequence). The CDR3 consists of 16 residues. In DNA form, the CDR3 reads TGCAGTGCTAGAGATCCGGGGTTTTGGAGCAATCAGCCCCAGCATTTT. Protein product: CSARDPGFWSNQPQHF.

This clonotype has a count of ten or more. The chain combines TRBV7-2 with TRBJ2-5; 7 bases are a match to TRBD1. This CDR3 contains 15 residues. Germline V gene lookup returns CDR1 SGHTA and CDR2 FQGNSA. V lost 3 bases and J lost 4; bases outside the gene matches: 8. DNA for the CDR3: TGTGCCAGCAGCTTGGCCCAGGACAGGCCAGAGACCCAGTACTTC. It encodes CASSLAQDRPETQYF.

Ten or more counts support this clonotype. The rearrangement joins TRBV12-3 or TRBV12-4 to TRBJ2-2, with 10 nucleotides matching TRBD2. CDR3 length: 15 amino acids. Trimming removed 6 bases from V and 6 bases from J; junction bases left unmatched: 7. The CDR3 protein is CASRPSGRTPGELFF. CDR3 nucleotide sequence: TGTGCCAGCAGGCCTAGCGGGAGAACCCCCGGGGAGCTGTTTTTT.

CDR3 in amino acids: CASRELAGGEQYF. The DNA for the CDR3 is TGTGCCAGCCGGGAGCTAGCGGGAGGCGAGCAGTACTTC. J is TRBJ2-7 and V is TRBV3-1, with 11 nucleotides matching TRBD2. Trimming at V came to 8 bases and at J to 6 bases, leaving 6 bases not matched to a gene. This CDR3 region has 13 residues. Germline CDR1 is LGHDT and CDR2 is YNNKEL (reference sequence).

This clonotype was detected ten times or more. V and J are TRBV12-3 or TRBV12-4 and TRBJ2-7; no clear D gene. There are 13 residues in the CDR3. V lost 4 bases and J 3 bases, leaving 10 bases between the germline ends. The CDR3 coding sequence is TGTGCCAGCAGTTCCCCTCTAAGCTACGAGCAGTACTTC. Translation gives CASSSPLSYEQYF.

This clonotype was found many times. V is TRBV7-2 and J is TRBJ2-7; 8 bases align to TRBD2. The CDR3 spans 15 residues. The germline V gene has CDR1 SGHTA and CDR2 FQGNSA. Trimming removed 5 bases from V and 7 bases from J; junction bases left unmatched: 13. DNA for the CDR3: TGTGCCAGCAGCCGACCCACTAGCGGCCTCGGGGAGCAGTACTTC. It translates to CASSRPTSGLGEQYF.

This clonotype has more than one count but fewer than ten. This chain uses TRBV6-1 with TRBJ2-2, with unresolved D. This CDR3 has 15 residues. Germline V gene sequence: CDR1 MNHNS, CDR2 SASEGT. Trimming took 7 bases from V and 0 from J, leaving 12 bases between them. The CDR3 bases are TGTGCCAGCACCGTCGACCCATCGAACACCGGGGAGCTGTTTTTT. It codes for CASTVDPSNTGELFF.

This clonotype was counted many times. The J gene is TRBJ2-7, the V gene TRBV28, with TRBD1 matching over 8 bases. The CDR3 contains 14 residues. Germline lookup yields CDR1 MDHEN and CDR2 SYDVKM. The V gene end was trimmed by 6 bases and the J gene end by 12 bases; junction bases not matched to a gene: 16. The CDR3 loop reads CASSTGQVFVQPYF. The CDR3 nucleotides are TGTGCCAGCAGCACGGGACAGGTGTTTGTTCAGCCGTACTTC.